What follows describes a single T cell receptor beta chain. The antigen is not known. The entry originates in a study of blood T cells in healthy people across ages. Study results and limitations: Any conclusive comparison of naive versus antigen-experienced cells was prevented by using unsorted PBMCs.

In germline, CDR1 is SNHLY, CDR2 FYNNEI. The CDR3 loop spans 16 amino acids. A sample-barcoded 5' primer and a J-beta primer mix were used in a second PCR of roughly 7 to 11 cycles. TCRdb re-analysed the 5' RACE reads in MiXCR, keeping a single row per CDR3 protein. Found here are 1.2 million to 1.5 million distinct CDR3 sequences, 59% of them singletons; the top ten hold about 6.3%. The TCR was taken from a man between 18 and 29 years old in good health. Sequenced: blood. This sequence joins TRBV2 and TRBJ2-4; 8 bases fit TRBD1. With the DNA end fitting TRBJ2-7 better, the J assignment may be wrong. This chain's CDR3 is CASSVDRGAFHYEQYF. CDR3 nucleotides: TGTGCCAGCAGTGTCGACAGGGGCGCTTTCCACTACGAGCAGTACTTC.